The count of the clone carrying this T cell receptor beta chain is one. The antigen remains undetermined. These data come from a study of PD-L1 blockade in urothelial cancer. Study results and limitations: At 3 weeks on treatment, tumor-associated clones expanded more with durable benefit.

TCRdb's table, derived via immunoSEQ multiplex PCR, lists solely in-frame clones and lacks some. Counted here are over 40,000 clones, 82% occurring once; the ten biggest clones make up under 4%. This sequence was found in a man in his 70s with urothelial cancer. The sequenced sample was PBMCs, obtained around atezolizumab (anti-PD-L1) treatment.

For the CDR3, the DNA is TGTGCCTGGAGTTCGGGAGGACACTACGAGCAGTACTTC. Amino acids: CAWSSGGHYEQYF. This rearrangement joins TRBV30 to TRBJ2-7, with 7 nucleotides matching TRBD2. V gave up 2 bases and J gave up 3 bases; unmatched junction bases: 4. This CDR3 spans 13 amino acids. Germline V gene sequence: CDR1 GTSNPN, CDR2 SVGIG (reference sequence).